This T cell receptor (beta chain) was documented in a study of T cells in Graves' hyperthyroidism and ophthalmopathy. On the study more broadly: Any treatment followed the collection of peripheral blood at initial diagnosis.

Patients having uncontrolled infection, another autoimmune disease, pregnancy or lactation were not included. The source material, RNA transcripts, was used to amplify TCR beta CDR3 regions. The HTBI primer set drove a first-round RT-PCR of the TCR CDR3. MiXCR was run by TCRdb on the multiplex PCR reads, yielding one entry per CDR3 protein. The table includes approximately 720,000 distinct CDR3 sequences, approximately 18% detected once. The sequence was collected from a woman aged 50 to 65 with Graves' hyperthyroidism that later progressed to Graves' ophthalmopathy. Sequencing was carried out using blood.

This CDR3 is CASSVAGGGTGTDTQYF. The CDR3 DNA is TGTGCCAGCAGCGTAGCAGGCGGGGGGACGGGAACAGATACGCAGTATTTT. The chain links TRBV9 to TRBJ2-3; 8 bases align to TRBD2. J gave up 3 bases and V 0 bases, and 9 bases lay outside the gene matches. Germline V gene data show CDR1 as SGDLS and CDR2 as YYNGEE. The CDR3 consists of 17 residues.